Listed below are T cell receptor beta chains from one sample, sequenced in a study of technical replicates of blood from a handful of donors. TCRdb's table, derived via immunoSEQ multiplex PCR, lists solely in-frame clones and lacks some. The sample records 50,000 to 65,000 clones, around nine tenths being singletons. What was sequenced was PBMCs. Receptors originate from a human donor in good health. Some clones in this sample may be carry-over from other donors' samples. Both conserved end residues are part of each CDR3. D genes are given only for firm matches. Clone size is given for some rows only: seen once, a few or many times, or a class if the clone is expanded.

J,D,V,size,DNA,CDR3
TRBJ2-7,-,TRBV5-4,-,TGTGCCAGCAGCACTAAAGGCCACTACGAGCAGTACTTC,CASSTKGHYEQYF
TRBJ1-3,-,TRBV15,once,TGTGCCACCAGCAGAGGGTTGAGGGGGTCCCGATCTGGAAACACCATATATTTT,CATSRGLRGSRSGNTIYF
TRBJ1-6,-,TRBV4-3,-,TGCGCCAGCAGCCAAGTGGTCGGCGCCCAGGGGTCACCCCTCCACTTT,CASSQVVGAQGSPLHF
TRBJ1-1,TRBD1,TRBV11-1,once,TGTGCCAGCAGCTCGTCGGGACAGGCGAACACTGAAGCTTTCTTT,CASSSSGQANTEAFF
TRBJ2-1,-,TRBV5-5,-,TGTGCCAGCAGCTTCGGGCGGGACCGGCAGTTCTTC,CASSFGRDRQFF
TRBJ2-1,TRBD2,TRBV30,-,TGTGCCTGGAGTGGGGGACTAGCGGGAGAAAATGAGCAGTTCTTC,CAWSGGLAGENEQFF
TRBJ2-7,TRBD2,TRBV11-2,-,TGTGCCAGCAGCTTAGGTCCTAGCGGGAGCTCCTACGAGCAGTACTTC,CASSLGPSGSSYEQYF
TRBJ2-2,TRBD1,TRBV11-2,-,TGTGCCAGCAGCTACACGTCCACAGGGGCCGGGGAGCTGTTTTTT,CASSYTSTGAGELFF
TRBJ1-5,-,TRBV5-1,few,TGCGCCAGCAGTCCCGGGACTGGGAATCAGCCCCAGCATTTT,CASSPGTGNQPQHF
TRBJ2-7,TRBD2,TRBV6-1,-,TGTGCCAGCAGCAGGACTAGCGGGAGTGGGGAGCAGTACTTC,CASSRTSGSGEQYF
TRBJ2-5,-,TRBV5-4,-,TGTGCCAGCAGCTTTAGGCGGGGAGTCCAAGAGACCCAGTACTTC,CASSFRRGVQETQYF
TRBJ1-4,TRBD1,TRBV4-2,-,TGTGCCAGCAGCCAGCAACAGGGGGACCCTAATGAAAAACTGTTTTTT,CASSQQQGDPNEKLFF
TRBJ2-2,-,TRBV5-4,-,TGTGCCAGCAGCTTTGCGGGCACGAACACCGGGGAGCTGTTTTTT,CASSFAGTNTGELFF
TRBJ2-3,TRBD2,TRBV4-3,once,TGCGCCAGCAGCCAAGATAGGGGACTAGCGAGCACAGATACGCAGTATTTT,CASSQDRGLASTDTQYF
TRBJ2-1,-,TRBV7-2,once,TGTGCCAGCAGCTTAGACCCGGGACACCGCTACAATGAGCAGTTCTTC,CASSLDPGHRYNEQFF
TRBJ1-6,-,TRBV9,-,TGTGCCAGCAGCGGGCAGGGGTATTCACCCCTCCACTTT,CASSGQGYSPLHF
TRBJ1-5,-,TRBV6-5,-,TGTGCCAGCAGTTACTCGACGGGACACAATCAGCCCCAGCATTTT,CASSYSTGHNQPQHF
TRBJ2-2,-,TRBV7-2,-,TGTGCCAGCAGCTTAGGGGTCGGCGGGGGCCTCACCGGGGAGCTGTTTTTT,CASSLGVGGGLTGELFF
TRBJ2-5,TRBD1,TRBV5-1,-,TGCGCCAGCAGCTTGGGGACAGGGGGCGTGGGAGAGACCCAGTACTTC,CASSLGTGGVGETQYF
TRBJ1-5,-,TRBV7-8,-,TGTGCCAGCAGCCCCGTCACAGGCTTTAGCAATCAGCCCCAGCATTTT,CASSPVTGFSNQPQHF
TRBJ2-7,TRBD2,TRBV5-4,once,TGTGCCAGCAGCTTTGCGGGGGGGGTCTACGAGCAGTACTTC,CASSFAGGVYEQYF
TRBJ2-7,-,TRBV7-8,-,TGTGCCAGCAGCTTAGGTGGCGGGGAAAGTGGCGAGCAGTACTTC,CASSLGGGESGEQYF
TRBJ2-3,-,TRBV6-6,-,TGTGCCAGCCAAGGGGGGGCAGATACGCAGTATTTT,CASQGGADTQYF
TRBJ2-2,TRBD2,TRBV4-2,-,TGTGCCAGCAGCCTTGCTGGCGCGGGGGGGAACACCGGGGAGCTGTTTTTT,CASSLAGAGGNTGELFF
TRBJ2-6,-,TRBV19,-,TGTGCCAGTAGTATAAGGACAGTTGGGGCCAACGTCCTGACTTTC,CASSIRTVGANVLTF
TRBJ2-7,TRBD1,TRBV25-1,-,TGTGCCAGCAGTGAGGGGCCGGGGAGGGGACAGGGGTACGAGCAGTACTTC,CASSEGPGRGQGYEQYF
TRBJ2-7,TRBD2,TRBV4-3,-,TGCGCCAGCAGCCAAGATCTTGGAGGCAGCGGGAGGGCCTACGAGCAGTACTTC,CASSQDLGGSGRAYEQYF
TRBJ2-7,-,TRBV5-3,-,TGTGCCAGAAGCTTAGGGGCTTGCCTGGTTGAATCGAACGAGCAGTACTTC,CARSLGACLVESNEQYF
TRBJ2-2,-,TRBV15,-,TGTGCCACCAGCAGAGTGGGGCTCACCGGGGAGCTGTTTTTT,CATSRVGLTGELFF
TRBJ2-2,-,TRBV10-3,-,TGTGCCATCAGGAGACAATTCGTGGACACCGGGGAGCTGTTTTTT,CAIRRQFVDTGELFF
TRBJ2-5,-,TRBV6-1,-,TGTGCCAGCAGGGCAACCGGGTCCCGAGAGACCCAGTACTTC,CASRATGSRETQYF
TRBJ1-6,-,TRBV7-2,-,TGTGCCAGCAGCTTAGGTAGGCTTGCAGGGAATTCACCCCTCCACTTT,CASSLGRLAGNSPLHF
TRBJ2-3,TRBD2,TRBV4-2,-,TGTGCCAGCAGCCACCCGACTAGCGGGGCTTCTAGCACAGATACGCAGTATTTT,CASSHPTSGASSTDTQYF
TRBJ2-3,-,TRBV7-9,-,TGTGCCAGCAGCTTAGCATGGCGGGGACGCACAGATACGCAGTATTTT,CASSLAWRGRTDTQYF
TRBJ1-6,TRBD1,TRBV27,-,TGTGCCAGCAGGACGGCAGGACAGGGGATGACACCCCTCCACTTT,CASRTAGQGMTPLHF
TRBJ1-5,-,TRBV9,-,TGTGCCAGCAGCGTAGATACGCGGGGGACCCAGCATTTT,CASSVDTRGTQHF
TRBJ2-1,-,TRBV14,-,TGTGCCAGCAGGGGCTGGGCCTACAATGAGCAGTTCTTC,CASRGWAYNEQFF
TRBJ2-3,TRBD2,TRBV10-3,-,TGTGCCATCAGTGAAACGACTAGCGGGGATACGCAGTATTTT,CAISETTSGDTQYF
TRBJ1-2,-,TRBV30,-,TGTGCCTGGAGCGCCGGGAGGGCGGGCGGCTACACCTTC,CAWSAGRAGGYTF
TRBJ2-7,TRBD1,TRBV6-6,-,TGTGCCAGCAGCCCGGGACAGGGGTCCTACGAGCAGTACTTC,CASSPGQGSYEQYF
TRBJ1-1,-,TRBV9,-,TGTGCCAGCAGCGCTGGATGGGGACTGGACACTGAAGCTTTCTTT,CASSAGWGLDTEAFF
TRBJ1-5,TRBD1,TRBV7-8,-,TGTGCCAGCAGCCTTTGGACAGGGGTCAATCAGCCCCAGCATTTT,CASSLWTGVNQPQHF
TRBJ2-5,-,TRBV18,-,TGTGCCAGCTCACCACTCCAGGGAGGCGAAGACTTC,CASSPLQGGEDF